Below are 16 T cell receptor beta chains sequenced from a single sample in a study of blood T cells in healthy people across ages. Primed by a sample-barcoded 5' primer and a J-beta primer mix, a second PCR proceeded for 7 to 11 cycles. MiXCR, applied by TCRdb to the 5' RACE reads, yields one record per CDR3 protein. The repertoire has just under 900,000 distinct CDR3 sequences, about 28% of them found once; the top ten carry 15% to 20%. Source material: blood. These receptors came from an elderly woman in good health.

This clonotype was observed many times. The chain is built from TRBV7-2 and TRBJ1-2; D may be TRBD1 (6 bases). There are 14 residues in the CDR3. The germline CDR1 and CDR2 sequences are SGHTA and FQGNSA. The V end was cut by 2 bases, the J end by 7 bases, with 14 bases between. CDR3 amino acids: CASSLQGQGGGYTF. The CDR3 DNA sequence: TGTGCCAGCAGCTTACAGGGGCAGGGAGGTGGCTACACCTTC.

CDR3 in DNA: TGTGCCAGCTCACCTCTCCCCCAGGGAGCGAATTCACCCCTCCACTTT. This gives the protein CASSPLPQGANSPLHF. J is TRBJ1-6 and V is TRBV18, with a tentative D call TRBD1 (5 bases). The germline V and J ends were trimmed by 3 bases and 7 bases, with 16 bases remaining between them. From germline, CDR1 is KGHSH and CDR2 LQKENI. The CDR3 covers 16 residues.

This clonotype was found a few times. The chain has TRBV19 and TRBJ2-3, with D tentatively TRBD1 (6 bases). The CDR3 is 17 residues long. CDR1 and CDR2 (germline): LNHDA, SQIVND (reference sequence). V shed 3 bases and J shed 3 bases, with 19 bases lying between them. The CDR3 protein is CASSMGRGAGVTDTQYF. CDR3 nucleotides: TGTGCCAGTAGTATGGGAAGGGGCGCAGGGGTTACAGATACGCAGTATTTT.

For this clonotype: Given a much more abundant clone one base away, this may be a read error. V is TRBV3-1 and J is TRBJ1-2, with TRBD1 identical over 8 bases. Germline CDR1 is LGHDT and CDR2 is YNNKEL (reference sequence). The trim removed 0 bases at V and 4 bases at J, leaving 25 bases unmatched. The CDR3 is 22 residues long. The CDR3 DNA is TGTGCCAGCAGCCAAGATGACGGAAGATGGCGGCCCGGGACAGGAGCTAGCTATGGCTACACCTTC. Translated: CASSQDDGRWRPGTGASYGYTF.

This clonotype was seen repeatedly, ten times or more. The chain has TRBV20-1 and TRBJ2-3, with TRBD2 matching over 7 bases. This CDR3 spans 11 amino acids. The germline V gene encodes CDR1 DFQATT and CDR2 SNEGSKA (reference sequence). Losses at the gene ends were 5 bases for V and 12 bases for J; bases not matched to a gene: 8. CDR3 sequence reads: CSADGGVPQYF. As DNA, the CDR3 is TGCAGTGCTGATGGGGGGGTCCCTCAGTATTTT.

This clonotype was counted only a few times. The chain combines TRBV20-1 with TRBJ1-5; weak D call: TRBD1 (5 bases). Germline loops: CDR1 DFQATT, CDR2 SNEGSKA (reference sequence). Trimming cost V 6 bases and J 3 bases, with 12 bases left between them. This CDR3 contains 13 residues. This CDR3 is CSATDSYNQPQHF. The CDR3 coding sequence is TGCAGTGCCACCGACAGCTACAATCAGCCCCAGCATTTT.

This clonotype came up once. The CDR3 coding sequence is TGTGCCAGCAGCTGGGAGGTTGGCGAGCAGTACTTC. This sequence encodes CASSWEVGEQYF. The chain employs TRBV7-2 and TRBJ2-5; D might be TRBD2 (6 bases). The J call is uncertain, as TRBJ2-7 better fits the DNA end. CDR1 is SGHTA and CDR2 is FQGNSA in the germline V gene. The CDR3 is made up of 12 amino acids.

There are many counts of this clonotype. The V and J genes are TRBV5-1 and TRBJ2-3; 7 nucleotides match TRBD1. The CDR3 has 15 amino acids. Germline values: CDR1 SGHRS, CDR2 YFSETQ. V shed 1 base and J 1 base; nucleotides not matched to a gene: 3. The CDR3 DNA is TGCGCCAGCAGCTTGCGACAGGGAGGCACAGATACGCAGTATTTT. This encodes CASSLRQGGTDTQYF.

This clonotype occurred a few times. V and J are TRBV29-1 and TRBJ1-2, with 9 nucleotides matching TRBD1. The CDR3 sequence is 13 residues long. Germline V gene lookup returns CDR1 SQVTM and CDR2 ANQGSEA. The V gene end was trimmed by 1 base and the J gene end by 4 bases; junction bases not matched to a gene: 1. CDR3 DNA: TGCAGCGTTGAAGGGGGACAGGGCTATGGCTACACCTTC. Amino acid sequence: CSVEGGQGYGYTF.

Comment on this clonotype: This may be a read error: a much more frequent sequence differs by one nucleotide. The chain links TRBV5-1 to TRBJ2-5; D not resolved. CDR3 length: 14 residues. V lost 3 bases, J lost 3 bases, and 12 bases lay in between. CDR1 is SGHRS and CDR2 is YFSETQ in the germline V gene. CDR3 DNA sequence: TGCGCCAGCAGCTGGACCCCCGCCAAAGAGACCCAGTACTTC. This codes for CASSWTPAKETQYF.

The V call is TRBV27, the J call TRBJ2-7, with TRBD1 as a possible D gene (6 bases). CDR1 and CDR2 (germline): MNHEY, SMNVEV (reference sequence). The CDR3 is made up of 13 amino acids. V shed 3 bases and J shed 4 bases, with 10 bases lying between them. DNA of the CDR3: TGTGCCAGCAGTTTCAGGGGCCAGTACGAGCAGTACTTC. As protein: CASSFRGQYEQYF.

This clonotype was detected only a few times. The chain couples TRBV24-1 to TRBJ2-1; D not resolved. V was cut by 3 bases and J by 8 bases, with 4 bases left in between. This CDR3 spans 11 amino acids. Germline V CDR1 and CDR2: KGHDR, SFDVKD. The DNA for the CDR3 is TGTGCCACCAGTGATAGGGATGAGCAGTTCTTC. Encoded protein: CATSDRDEQFF.

Ten or more counts support this clonotype. The chain links TRBV3-1 to TRBJ2-1; 9 bases fit TRBD1. V dropped 5 bases and J dropped 14; count of bases not matched to a gene: 10. Germline loops: CDR1 LGHDT, CDR2 YNNKEL (reference sequence). CDR3 length: 13 residues. The CDR3 is CASSSTRQGEKFF. The CDR3 DNA is TGTGCCAGCAGCTCCACAAGACAGGGGGAAAAGTTCTTC.

This clonotype was detected many times. The chain combines TRBV12-3 or TRBV12-4 with TRBJ1-2; D may be TRBD1 (6 bases). Trimming left V 2 bases short and J 8 bases short, with 9 bases between. The CDR3 runs 12 residues. CDR3 sequence: CASSLPGEGYTF. CDR3 bases: TGTGCCAGCAGTTTACCAGGGGAAGGCTACACCTTC.

Many counts were recorded for this clonotype. This chain uses TRBV30 with TRBJ2-6; no clear D gene. The CDR3 is made up of 17 amino acids. Germline V CDR1 and CDR2: GTSNPN, SVGIG (reference sequence). Trimming took off 0 bases at V and 0 bases at J, with 12 bases between the two ends. Written as DNA, the CDR3 is TGTGCCTGGAGTGTACCCCCACCCTTCTCTGGGGCCAACGTCCTGACTTTC. Protein: CAWSVPPPFSGANVLTF. Based on the CDR3 plus reference TRBV30 and TRBJ2-6, the full variable domain is SQTIHQWPATLVQPVGSPLSLECTVEGTSNPNLYWYRQAAGRGLQLLFYSVGIGQISSEVPQNLSASRPQDRQFILSSKKLLLSDSGFYLCAWSVPPPFSGANVLTFGAGSRLTVL.

The sample holds many counts of this clonotype. This chain joins TRBV4-1 and TRBJ2-6; 8 bases are a match to TRBD1. Trimming cost V 5 bases and J 1 base; bases outside gene matches: 1. The CDR3 sequence is 15 residues long. Germline loops: CDR1 MGHRA, CDR2 YSYEKL. CDR3 amino acids: CASSWTGSGANVLTF. CDR3 bases: TGCGCCAGCAGCTGGACAGGGTCTGGGGCCAACGTCCTGACTTTC.